This T cell receptor beta chain was sequenced in a study of cytomegalovirus exposure and HLA in healthy donors. PCR involved 60 Vbeta and 13 Jbeta primers. The protocol was immunoSEQ multiplex PCR, while the TCRdb copy is restricted to in-frame clones and leaves out a portion. The sample has around 150,000 clones, roughly 77% seen once. Note on this clone: Its antigen remains unknown.

Study-level points and caveats: Owing to their indistinguishability, certain V segments, notably TRBV6-2 and TRBV6-3, were excluded.

Germline CDR1 is MGHDK and CDR2 is SYGVNS. V lost 3 bases to trimming and J lost 3 bases; unmatched junction nucleotides: 8. The CDR3 is made up of 15 amino acids. The sequenced sample consisted of PBMCs. The source of this sequence is a human donor in good health. J is TRBJ2-7 and V is TRBV25-1, with 7 bases aligning to TRBD1. The CDR3 protein is CASSDRDRAIYEQYF. The CDR3 nucleotides read TGTGCCAGCAGTGACCGGGACAGAGCCATCTACGAGCAGTACTTC.